The clone carrying this TCR beta chain was observed at least ten times. The data are from a study of response to subunit inactivated influenza vaccine. One entry per CDR3 protein results from TCRdb running MiXCR on the RT-PCR reads. The sample shows about 540,000 distinct CDR3 sequences, roughly 25% of them seen only once. This CDR3 has 14 amino acids. The germline V and J ends were trimmed by 5 bases and 1 base, with 8 bases remaining between them. Germline V gene sequence: CDR1 MNHNS, CDR2 SASEGT. The same specimen was also included in a second study, on T cells expressing NK-cell markers. That publication notes: The authors made TCR beta cDNA libraries by 5'RACE template switching. This switching added a universal primer site and UMIs. From sorted CD3+CD56+NKG2C+, CD3+CD56+NKG2C- and CD3+CD56-NKG2C+ T cells came the TCR beta repertoires. HCMV serostatus: seven of eight sequenced donors positive, one negative. Similarly, these clonotypes led the CD3+CD56-NKG2C+ fraction as well in several donors. HCMV specificity was not established for the expanded NKG2C+ T cell clones.

The sequence derives from a man aged 50 to 59 who received an inactivated influenza vaccine. This specimen was CD4+ T cells sorted from PBMCs, taken less than 13 days after vaccination. This chain joins TRBV6-1 and TRBJ2-2; no definite D call. The CDR3 nucleotides are TGTGCCAGCAGTCCTCAGCGGAACACCGGGGAGCTGTTTTTT. It is translated as CASSPQRNTGELFF.